The following is a TCR beta chain sequence with its context. Its antigen is undetermined. Every one of the donors was a healthy Caucasian. The sample is drawn from a study of identical twins. V lost 2 bases and J lost 4, with 10 bases in between. The CDR3 extends over 13 amino acids. Germline V gene sequence: CDR1 SGHKS, CDR2 YYEKEE (reference sequence). Unique molecular identifiers were in the cDNA, with template-switch universal primer binding. TCRdb re-called the 5' RACE reads with MiXCR, one entry per CDR3 protein. The sample records 1.5 million or so distinct CDR3 sequences, around 29% being singletons. The study, taken as a whole, reports: Excess sharing between twins was weaker in beta out-of-frame sequences. Fewer insertions characterized abundant cord blood beta clonotypes, whereas memory repertoires showed none.

The sequenced material came from cord blood. The chain combines TRBV5-5 with TRBJ2-7; no clear D gene. This TCR derives from a newborn girl in good health. CDR3 residues: CASSFGHLYEQYF. CDR3 DNA sequence: TGTGCCAGCAGCTTTGGTCACCTATACGAGCAGTACTTC.